Below, 2 T cell receptor beta chains from the same sample are listed, as sequenced in a study of identical twins. MiXCR, applied by TCRdb to the 5' RACE reads, yields one record per CDR3 protein. In the table there are about 240,000 distinct CDR3 sequences, roughly 12% of which are singletons. These sequences were also reported in another study, on yellow fever vaccine responses in identical twins.

Sequenced: memory (CD45RO+) T cells sorted from blood. The receptors stem from a woman under 30 in good health.

This clonotype was recorded once. The V call is TRBV6-6, the J call TRBJ2-5; D ambiguous. The germline gives CDR1 MNHNY, CDR2 SVGAGI (reference sequence). There are 12 residues in the CDR3. Trimming shortened V by 7 bases and J by 1 base, and 7 bases separated the two germline ends. The CDR3 DNA follows: TGTGCCAGCAAATCATCCCAAGAGACCCAGTACTTC. Translation gives CASKSSQETQYF.

This clonotype was detected only a few times. V usage is TRBV6-4 and J usage is TRBJ1-6; D remains ambiguous. The CDR3 totals 13 residues. The ends were cut back, 4 bases at V and 7 bases at J, with 8 bases in the middle. Germline V CDR1 and CDR2: MRHNA, SNTAGT. The CDR3 bases are TGTGCCAGCAGTGCTATGGGAAATTCACCCCTCCACTTT. It encodes CASSAMGNSPLHF.